This T cell receptor (beta chain) was recorded in a study of T cells in Graves' hyperthyroidism and ophthalmopathy. Overall study: Blood was drawn when the patient was first diagnosed and still untreated.

This clonotype was counted ten times or more. Its matching antigen is unknown. Study-wide results and caveats: Blood also held most thyroid clonotypes expanded beyond 0.001. Ophthalmopathy and stable hyperthyroidism were told apart by a 13 V-J model.

Germline V CDR1 and CDR2: SGHTA, FQGNSA. The CDR3 loop spans 15 amino acids. V was shortened by 5 bases and J by 6 bases, with 19 bases between the two germline ends. The PBMCs had their origin in less than 13 ml of fresh peripheral blood. TCR beta CDR3 regions were amplified from RNA. First-round RT-PCR of the TCR CDR3 relied on the HTBI primer set. MiXCR, run by TCRdb on the multiplex PCR reads, gives a single entry per CDR3 protein. This sample yields about 600,000 distinct CDR3 sequences, of which 12% to 15% are seen a single time; approximately 6.4% belongs to the top ten. Material: blood. V and J are TRBV7-2 and TRBJ1-1, with D possibly being TRBD1 (5 bases). The clonotype comes from a woman younger than 30 with Graves' ophthalmopathy. The CDR3 coding sequence is TGTGCCAGCAGCCCCTCGGGGGGGGGGATAGCTGAAGCTTTCTTT. It specifies CASSPSGGGIAEAFF.